Presented here are 9 T cell receptor beta chains from one specimen sequenced in a study of blood T cell repertoires in COVID-19. Profiled with immunoSEQ multiplex PCR; TCRdb holds only in-frame clones, not every one. The sample gives around 58,000 clones, around 90% of which show up once; around 14% is in the top ten. The sample taken for sequencing was peripheral blood. These receptors came from a human donor with active COVID-19. The donor label of this sample is uncertain.

This clone was seen just once. V usage is TRBV9 and J usage is TRBJ2-7, with D possibly being TRBD2 (6 bases). The V end lost 0 bases, the J end lost 6 bases, and 10 bases lay between the germline ends. Germline CDR1 SGDLS, CDR2 YYNGEE. This CDR3 is built from 13 residues. The CDR3 DNA follows: TGTGCCAGCAGCGTAGCTACCGGGGGCGAGCAGTACTTC. Translating it yields CASSVATGGEQYF.

The gene calls are TRBV28 and TRBJ2-2, with 10 positions matching TRBD1. J gave up 4 bases and V 2 bases, and 7 bases lay outside the gene matches. CDR3 length: 17 residues. Germline values: CDR1 MDHEN, CDR2 SYDVKM. The CDR3 bases are TGTGCCAGCAGTTTACCCCTCGGGACAGGGGTCACCGGGGAGCTGTTTTTT. Translating gives CASSLPLGTGVTGELFF.

The genes are TRBV7-9 and TRBJ2-2; TRBD1 matches at 8 bases. The CDR3 runs to 16 residues. CDR1 is SEHNR and CDR2 is FQNEAQ in the germline V gene (reference sequence). The junction had 7 bases not matched to a gene; V was cut back by 5 bases and J by 2 bases. This chain's CDR3 is CASSTRQGRNTGELFF. CDR3 sequence (DNA): TGTGCCAGCAGCACAAGACAGGGGCGAAACACCGGGGAGCTGTTTTTT.

The J gene is TRBJ2-1, the V gene TRBV6-4; 10 bases match TRBD2. Germline assignment: CDR1 MRHNA and CDR2 SNTAGT. The CDR3 length is 15 residues. With 4 bases clipped from V and 0 bases from J, the junction kept 0 bases outside the gene matches. The CDR3 DNA sequence: TGTGCCAGCAGTGGGACTAGCGGCTCCTACAATGAGCAGTTCTTC. Translation: CASSGTSGSYNEQFF.

The V call is TRBV13, the J call TRBJ2-7, with 7 bases that match TRBD1. The CDR3 totals 12 residues. J gave up 8 bases and V 5 bases, and 6 bases lay outside the gene matches. Germline V lookup: CDR1 PRHDT, CDR2 FYEKMQ (reference sequence). This CDR3 reads CASSRGQSKQYV. CDR3 in DNA: TGTGCCAGCAGCCGGGGACAGTCCAAGCAGTACGTC.

The chain joins TRBV7-3 to TRBJ2-7; D unclear. Trimming took 5 bases from V and 3 from J, leaving 11 bases between them. Germline CDR1 reads SGHTA; CDR2 reads FQGTGA. The length of the CDR3 is 13 residues. Here the CDR3 reads CASSRVVYYEQYV. The CDR3, as DNA: TGTGCCAGCAGCCGAGTCGTCTACTACGAGCAGTACGTC.

This chain joins TRBV27 and TRBJ1-1; no firm D call. V lost 6 bases, J lost 5 bases, and 16 bases lay in between. Germline V lookup: CDR1 MNHEY, CDR2 SMNVEV (reference sequence). The length of the CDR3 is 14 residues. CDR3 sequence (DNA): TGTGCCAGCAGCCCCCGAGGGATGGAAACTGAAGCTTTCTTT. Translation: CASSPRGMETEAFF.

This chain uses TRBV6-5 with TRBJ1-1; D is perhaps TRBD1 (6 bases). Trimming pared 4 bases from V and 4 bases from J, leaving 16 bases between. Germline values: CDR1 MNHEY, CDR2 SVGAGI. The CDR3 has 15 residues. CDR3 sequence reads: CASSSGGLGSTEAFF. The CDR3 DNA reads as TGTGCCAGCAGTTCCGGGGGGCTAGGCAGCACTGAAGCTTTCTTT.

V gene TRBV7-9 combines with J gene TRBJ2-2, with D possibly being TRBD2 (5 bases). The CDR3 runs 13 residues. Looked up from germline, CDR1 is SEHNR and CDR2 is FQNEAQ (reference sequence). Trimming shortened V by 7 bases and J by 4 bases, and 10 bases separated the two germline ends. CDR3 nucleotide sequence: TGTGCCAGCACTCCGCGGGCCACCGGGGAGCTGTTTTTT. It yields the protein CASTPRATGELFF.